What follows are 27 T cell receptor beta chains derived from one specimen sequenced in a study of blood T cell repertoires in COVID-19. Assay used: immunoSEQ multiplex PCR; TCRdb lists only in-frame clones, some missing. The sample carries approximately 230,000 clones, just over 85% recorded once. Material: peripheral blood. The source is an elderly man with acute or convalescent COVID-19.

The chain uses TRBV9 and TRBJ1-5; 9 bases map to TRBD1. This CDR3 region has 14 residues. The trim removed 8 bases at V and 7 bases at J, leaving 10 bases unmatched. Germline V gene sequence: CDR1 SGDLS, CDR2 YYNGEE. The CDR3 here is CASGSQGARQPQHF. The CDR3 nucleotides are TGTGCCAGTGGGTCACAGGGGGCTCGGCAGCCCCAGCATTTT.

The chain links TRBV11-2 to TRBJ2-2; 7 bases match TRBD2. V trimming: 6 bases; J trimming: 2 bases; junction bases outside the gene matches: 6. CDR1 and CDR2 from the germline V gene are SGHAT and FQNNGV. The CDR3 is made up of 15 amino acids. In nucleotides, the CDR3 is TGTGCCAGCAGAGTGACTAGCAGCAACACCGGGGAGCTGTTTTTT. Its translation: CASRVTSSNTGELFF.

The chain joins TRBV4-3 to TRBJ1-4; 10 nucleotides align to TRBD1. The junction had 7 bases not matched to a gene; V was cut back by 1 base and J by 8 bases. Per the germline V gene, CDR1 is LGHNA and CDR2 is YSLEER. The CDR3 runs to 16 residues. CDR3 nucleotides: TGCGCCAGCAGCCAAGGCCTCGGGACAGGGGTCGAAAAACTGTTTTTT. This sequence encodes CASSQGLGTGVEKLFF.

The chain recombines TRBV4-1 with TRBJ2-7; 9 nucleotides match TRBD1. The CDR3 runs 14 residues. Germline V CDR1 and CDR2: MGHRA, YSYEKL. The V segment lost 3 bases and the J segment 4 bases; nucleotides outside the gene matches: 4. DNA for the CDR3: TGCGCCAGCAGCCACGGGACAGGGCAGTACGAGCAGTACTTC. As protein: CASSHGTGQYEQYF.

The rearrangement joins TRBV7-2 to TRBJ1-5, with TRBD1 identical over 7 bases. J gave up 5 bases and V 5 bases, and 3 bases lay outside the gene matches. Germline V gene data show CDR1 as SGHTA and CDR2 as FQGNSA. This CDR3 has 13 residues. The CDR3 sequence is CASSLQGDQPQHF. DNA for the CDR3: TGTGCCAGCAGCCTCCAGGGGGATCAGCCCCAGCATTTT.

The V and J genes are TRBV4-2 and TRBJ2-1; D gene ambiguous. The CDR3 length is 16 residues. CDR1 and CDR2 from the germline V gene are LGHNA and YNFKEQ. Trimming left V 0 bases short and J 0 bases short, with 9 bases between. In DNA, the CDR3 is TGTGCCAGCAGCCAAGATCGAGGTTCCTCCTACAATGAGCAGTTCTTC. As protein: CASSQDRGSSYNEQFF.

The rearrangement joins TRBV7-2 to TRBJ1-2, with D tentatively TRBD1 (5 bases). The CDR3 is made up of 14 amino acids. Trimming stripped 3 bases from V and 3 bases from J, with 11 bases between. Germline V gives CDR1 SGHTA, CDR2 FQGNSA. The CDR3 is CASSFGRGDYGYTF. The CDR3 DNA follows: TGTGCCAGCAGCTTTGGGAGGGGAGACTATGGCTACACCTTC.

The gene calls are TRBV4-1 and TRBJ2-2; D is uncertain. This CDR3 region has 14 residues. The V and J ends lost 11 bases and 4 bases respectively, with 17 bases between them. Germline V gives CDR1 MGHRA, CDR2 YSYEKL. This CDR3 reads CASAGSLGTGELFF. CDR3 nucleotides: TGCGCCTCCGCCGGGTCCTTGGGCACCGGGGAGCTGTTTTTT.

The rearrangement joins TRBV5-6 to TRBJ2-1, with D perhaps TRBD1 (6 bases). The germline V and J ends were trimmed by 4 bases and 8 bases, with 10 bases remaining between them. Germline assignment: CDR1 SGHDT and CDR2 YYEEEE. The CDR3 length is 12 residues. The chain's CDR3 is CASSNQGYEQFF. CDR3 DNA sequence: TGTGCCAGCAGCAACCAGGGGTATGAGCAGTTCTTC.

The V call is TRBV28, the J call TRBJ1-4; no clear D gene. The CDR3 is made up of 13 amino acids. Trimming left V 3 bases short and J 7 bases short, with 9 bases between. CDR1 is MDHEN, CDR2 SYDVKM, per germline. DNA for the CDR3: TGTGCCAGCAGTTTGTACGGGAGTGAAAAACTGTTTTTT. It encodes CASSLYGSEKLFF.

The V call is TRBV18, the J call TRBJ2-7; no clear D. CDR1 is KGHSH, CDR2 LQKENI, per germline. V lost 4 bases and J lost 4, with 11 bases in between. This CDR3 is 13 amino acids long. This CDR3 reads CASSLDQTYEQYF. CDR3 nucleotides: TGTGCCAGCTCACTCGACCAGACTTACGAGCAGTACTTC.

The chain joins TRBV9 to TRBJ2-3; 7 bases match TRBD2. V was clipped by 4 bases and J by 10 bases; unmatched bases: 6. The CDR3 has 12 residues. Germline values: CDR1 SGDLS, CDR2 YYNGEE. The CDR3 sequence: CASSFSTSPQYF. As DNA, the CDR3 is TGTGCCAGCAGCTTCTCGACTAGCCCGCAGTATTTT.

The chain combines TRBV19 with TRBJ1-5; possibly TRBD1 for D (5 bases). CDR3 length equals 18 residues. V lost 7 bases to trimming and J lost 0 bases, with 22 bases between them. The germline CDR1 and CDR2 sequences are LNHDA and SQIVND (reference sequence). DNA of the CDR3: TGTGCCAGTACCCCTCGGGGGTTTCGGGACTATAGCAATCAGCCCCAGCATTTT. Translated: CASTPRGFRDYSNQPQHF.

The J gene is TRBJ2-7, the V gene TRBV2; unclear D gene. This CDR3 has 13 amino acids. The V gene's germline CDR1 is SNHLY and CDR2 FYNNEI. V dropped 4 bases and J dropped 0 bases, with 7 bases sitting between them. The CDR3 loop reads CASSVTASYEQYF. The CDR3 DNA reads TGTGCCAGCAGTGTCACAGCCTCCTACGAGCAGTACTTC.

This sequence joins TRBV7-3 and TRBJ2-1; 10 bases are shared with TRBD2. Germline V gene data show CDR1 as SGHTA and CDR2 as FQGTGA. This CDR3 has 15 residues. Germline trimming cut 5 bases from V and 4 bases from J; bases unmatched to any gene: 5. The CDR3 reads CASSVTSGAYNEQFF. The CDR3 nucleotides are TGTGCCAGCAGCGTCACTAGCGGGGCTTACAATGAGCAGTTCTTC. The whole variable domain, remainder taken from reference TRBV7-3 and TRBJ2-1, is GAGVSQTPSNKVTEKGKYVELRCDPISGHTALYWYRQSLGQGPEFLIYFQGTGAADDSGLPNDRFFAVRPEGSVSTLKIQRTERGDSAVYLCASSVTSGAYNEQFFGPGTRLTVL.

This chain connects TRBV19 to TRBJ1-2, with no clear D. This CDR3 contains 13 residues. Germline values: CDR1 LNHDA, CDR2 SQIVND (reference sequence). Between the trimmed V and J ends, which lost 5 bases and 5 bases, there was a span of 12 bases. Here the CDR3 DNA reads TGTGCCAGTAGTCTTCGAGAGCCTTATGGCTACACCTTC. Translated: CASSLREPYGYTF. Variable domain in full (rest from reference TRBV19 and TRBJ1-2): DGGITQSPKYLFRKEGQNVTLSCEQNLNHDAMYWYRQDPGQGLRLIYYSQIVNDFQKGDIAEGYSVSREKKESFPLTVTSAQKNPTAFYLCASSLREPYGYTFGSGTRLTVV.

The genes are TRBV5-4 and TRBJ1-1, with D possibly being TRBD1 (6 bases). Trimming took 4 bases from V and 1 from J, leaving 17 bases between them. Germline CDR1 is SGHNT and CDR2 is YYREEE (reference sequence). The CDR3 has 16 residues. CDR3 residues: CASSARNRVANTEAFF. CDR3 bases: TGTGCCAGCAGCGCACGGAACAGGGTGGCGAACACTGAAGCTTTCTTT.

The rearrangement joins TRBV7-9 to TRBJ2-3; 10 bases map to TRBD1. Germline V lookup: CDR1 SEHNR, CDR2 FQNEAQ (reference sequence). V lost 4 bases, J lost 2 bases, and 3 bases stayed unmatched. The CDR3 has 15 residues. DNA for the CDR3: TGTGCCAGCAGCTCGACAGGGGGCAACACAGATACGCAGTATTTT. It yields the protein CASSSTGGNTDTQYF.

V usage is TRBV24-1 and J usage is TRBJ2-4, with 7 bases aligning to TRBD2. After removal of 4 bases from V and 4 bases from J, the junction contained 3 bases not matched to a gene. CDR1 is KGHDR and CDR2 is SFDVKD in the germline V gene. The CDR3 spans 14 residues. The CDR3 DNA is TGTGCCACCAGTGACCCTAGCGGTAAAAACATTCAGTACTTC. Translating it yields CATSDPSGKNIQYF.

CDR3 region: CASSFDSYTEAFF. The CDR3 nucleotides are TGTGCCAGCAGTTTTGACAGCTACACTGAAGCTTTCTTT. The chain employs TRBV12-3 or TRBV12-4 and TRBJ1-1; maybe TRBD1 (5 bases). This CDR3 contains 13 residues. Trimming shortened V by 3 bases and J by 3 bases, and 8 bases separated the two germline ends.

The chain recombines TRBV18 with TRBJ1-4, with a possible D match to TRBD1 (5 bases). CDR3 length: 15 residues. The V end lost 6 bases, the J end lost 0 bases, and 11 bases lay between the germline ends. Germline V CDR1 and CDR2: KGHSH, LQKENI. CDR3 bases: TGTGCCAGCTCCCCCGCGGGACCAACTAATGAAAAACTGTTTTTT. This translates into CASSPAGPTNEKLFF.

This chain links TRBV11-2 with TRBJ2-2; D call uncertain. Trimming pared 5 bases from V and 0 bases from J, leaving 13 bases between. CDR3 length: 16 residues. The germline V gene encodes CDR1 SGHAT and CDR2 FQNNGV. The CDR3 bases are TGTGCCAGCAGCCCTCGCCAGGCCGCGAACACCGGGGAGCTGTTTTTT. Amino acids: CASSPRQAANTGELFF.

The chain combines TRBV3-1 (or the pseudogene TRBV3-2) with TRBJ1-4; weak D call: TRBD1 (6 bases). V was cut by 1 base and J by 8 bases, with 17 bases left in between. CDR1 is LGHDT, CDR2 YNNKEL, per germline (reference sequence). The CDR3 spans 16 residues. In DNA form, the CDR3 reads TGTGCCAGCAGCCAAGCCGGCGCAGGGGTGAAAGAAAAACTGTTTTTT. Protein: CASSQAGAGVKEKLFF.

This clone was detected many times. The rearrangement joins TRBV15 to TRBJ1-4; TRBD1 aligns across 8 bases. CDR3 size: 15 residues. Germline CDR1 reads LNHNV; CDR2 reads YYDKDF (reference sequence). V shed 0 bases, J shed 8 bases, and the junction held 5 bases outside the gene matches. The CDR3 here is CATSRDPGGEEKLFF. CDR3 sequence (DNA): TGTGCCACCAGCAGAGATCCAGGGGGCGAAGAAAAACTGTTTTTT.

The count of this clone is one. This sequence joins TRBV2 and TRBJ1-1; D may be TRBD1 (5 bases). V was cut by 7 bases and J by 1 base, with 16 bases left in between. Germline V gene sequence: CDR1 SNHLY, CDR2 FYNNEI. The CDR3 has 15 residues. The CDR3 protein is CASTPPGLRNTEAFF. CDR3 DNA sequence: TGTGCCAGCACGCCCCCGGGACTTCGGAACACTGAAGCTTTCTTT.

This chain joins TRBV7-3 and TRBJ1-1; weak D call: TRBD1 (6 bases). Germline CDR1 is SGHTA and CDR2 is FQGTGA. V was shortened by 1 base and J by 3 bases, with 12 bases between the two germline ends. The CDR3 extends over 15 amino acids. Here the CDR3 reads CASSLRGGVDTEAFF. The CDR3 region has the DNA TGTGCCAGCAGCTTAAGAGGGGGGGTGGACACTGAAGCTTTCTTT.

The V and J genes are TRBV7-2 and TRBJ2-2; 9 bases align to TRBD2. With V trimmed by 4 bases and J by 6 bases, 6 bases remained unmatched. Germline loops: CDR1 SGHTA, CDR2 FQGNSA. There are 15 residues in the CDR3. CDR3 nucleotides: TGTGCCAGCAGCTCGGGGGTAGCGGGAGCCGGGGAGCTGTTTTTT. Protein product: CASSSGVAGAGELFF.